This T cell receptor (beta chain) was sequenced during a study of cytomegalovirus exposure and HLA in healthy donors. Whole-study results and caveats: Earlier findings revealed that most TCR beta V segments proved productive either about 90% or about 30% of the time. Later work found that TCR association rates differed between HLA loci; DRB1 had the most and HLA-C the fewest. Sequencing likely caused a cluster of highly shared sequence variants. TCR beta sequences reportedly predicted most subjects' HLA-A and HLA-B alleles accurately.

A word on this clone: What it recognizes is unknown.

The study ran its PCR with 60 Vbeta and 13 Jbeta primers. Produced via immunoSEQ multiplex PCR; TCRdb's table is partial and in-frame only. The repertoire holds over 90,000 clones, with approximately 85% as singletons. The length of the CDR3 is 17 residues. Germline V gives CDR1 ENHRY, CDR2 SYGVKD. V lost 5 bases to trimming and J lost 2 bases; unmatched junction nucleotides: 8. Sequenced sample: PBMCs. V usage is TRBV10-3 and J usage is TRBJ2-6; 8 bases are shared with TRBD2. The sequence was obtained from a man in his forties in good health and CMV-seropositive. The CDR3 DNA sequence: TGTGCCATCAGTTCCGGGGGGGTTCGAGCTGGGGCCAACGTCCTGACTTTC. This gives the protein CAISSGGVRAGANVLTF.